This entry lists 27 T cell receptor beta chains sequenced from one sample in a study of long-term antiretroviral therapy in people with HIV. Samples were assayed with immunoSEQ v3.0 at survey level. Clones were sequenced by immunoSEQ multiplex PCR, and TCRdb holds only the in-frame ones, with some missing. The sample lists 20,000 to 30,000 clones; around four fifths were seen once. The specimen comprised unsorted PBMCs, sampled 3 years after starting antiretroviral therapy. The receptors come from a man aged 18-30 years with HIV.

V is TRBV5-6 and J is TRBJ2-7, with 7 bases fitting TRBD1. There are 15 residues in the CDR3. With V trimmed by 5 bases and J by 5 bases, 13 bases remained unmatched. The germline V gene encodes CDR1 SGHDT and CDR2 YYEEEE. In DNA form, the CDR3 reads TGTGCCAGCAGTCAGCTCAAGGGGGCTGGAAACGAGCAGTACGTC. Amino acids: CASSQLKGAGNEQYV.

The V and J genes are TRBV5-1 and TRBJ2-5; tentatively, D is TRBD1 (5 bases). Germline V CDR1 and CDR2: SGHRS, YFSETQ. The V end lost 3 bases, the J end lost 5 bases, and 14 bases lay between the germline ends. The CDR3 runs 14 residues. DNA of the CDR3: TGCGCCAGCAGCTGGAGCAGCAGGGTTGAGACCCAGTACTTC. Translated, it gives CASSWSSRVETQYF.

The rearrangement links TRBV9 to TRBJ2-7, with D unclear. The CDR3 runs to 12 residues. The germline V gene encodes CDR1 SGDLS and CDR2 YYNGEE. With 3 bases removed from V and 2 bases from J, the gap between germline ends came to 6 bases. DNA for the CDR3: TGTGCCAGCAGCGCTGGGACCTACGAGCAGTACGTC. Translation gives CASSAGTYEQYV.

This clone was observed a single time. The chain has TRBV5-1 and TRBJ2-5, with D maybe TRBD1 (6 bases). CDR1 is SGHRS, CDR2 YFSETQ, per germline. V lost 0 bases, J lost 14 bases, and 38 bases lay in between. The CDR3 runs 20 residues. The DNA for the CDR3 is TGCGCCAGCAGCTTGGAGATAACCCGTTTCCAGGGGCTTAGGACATATAGGCATTACTTC. As protein: CASSLEITRFQGLRTYRHYF.

The chain links TRBV10-3 to TRBJ2-1; 7 nucleotides agree with TRBD2. Unmatched junction bases numbered 5, after V lost 3 bases and J lost 6 bases. From germline, CDR1 is ENHRY and CDR2 SYGVKD. The CDR3 has 14 amino acids. This chain's CDR3 is CAISDRGGTNEQFF. CDR3 in DNA: TGTGCCATCAGTGATCGCGGGGGTACCAATGAGCAGTTCTTC.

This chain connects TRBV2 to TRBJ2-1; tentatively, D is TRBD1 (7 bases). V lost 4 bases and J 8 bases, leaving 18 bases between the germline ends. CDR3 length: 15 residues. The germline gives CDR1 SNHLY, CDR2 FYNNEI. The CDR3 DNA sequence: TGTGCCAGCAGTGCCGCGACAGGGAGGTTTCATGAGCAGTTCTTC. This translates into CASSAATGRFHEQFF.

The chain is built from TRBV18 and TRBJ1-1; unclear D gene. Germline V gene data show CDR1 as KGHSH and CDR2 as LQKENI. This CDR3 has 15 amino acids. V gave up 2 bases and J gave up 2 bases, with 12 bases separating them. CDR3 sequence (DNA): TGTGCCAGCTCACCAGATGGGGTGGGAAACACTGAAGCTTTCTTT. Translated, it gives CASSPDGVGNTEAFF.

The chain joins TRBV9 to TRBJ1-6; no firm D call. CDR1 and CDR2 from the germline V gene are SGDLS and YYNGEE. V gave up 3 bases and J gave up 8 bases, with 12 bases separating them. This CDR3 spans 14 amino acids. This CDR3 reads CASSAHVGDSPLHF. CDR3 bases: TGTGCCAGCAGCGCACACGTCGGGGATTCACCCCTCCACTTT.

The rearrangement links TRBV10-2 to TRBJ2-3; D is ambiguous. The CDR3 has 10 residues. CDR1 WSHSY and CDR2 SAAADI come from the germline V gene. The germline V and J ends were trimmed by 6 bases and 6 bases, with 4 bases remaining between them. The CDR3 reads CASSGDTQYF. In nucleotides, the CDR3 is TGCGCCAGCAGCGGGGATACGCAGTATTTT.

In its sample, this clone was seen a few times. The gene calls are TRBV28 and TRBJ1-3, with 8 bases lining up with TRBD1. Germline CDR1 MDHEN, CDR2 SYDVKM. J gave up 4 bases and V 8 bases, and 4 bases lay outside the gene matches. This CDR3 region has 13 residues. CDR3 loop: CASPDREGNTIYF. In nucleotides, the CDR3 is TGTGCCAGCCCGGACAGGGAGGGAAACACCATATATTTT. The full variable domain, in which reference TRBV28 and TRBJ1-3 provide the parts outside the CDR3, is DVKVTQSSRYLVKRTGEKVFLECVQDMDHENMFWYRQDPGLGLRLIYFSYDVKMKEKGDIPEGYSVSREKKERFSLILESASTNQTSMYLCASPDREGNTIYFGEGSWLTVV.

The chain couples TRBV11-2 to TRBJ2-5; D possibly corresponds to TRBD2 (5 bases). Deletions cut 7 bases from V and 0 bases from J, with 15 bases between. The CDR3 runs to 15 residues. CDR1 is SGHAT, CDR2 FQNNGV, per germline. This chain's CDR3 is CASTTPGKDQETQYF. CDR3 nucleotide sequence: TGTGCCAGCACCACCCCGGGGAAGGACCAAGAGACCCAGTACTTC. The whole variable domain, remainder taken from reference TRBV11-2 and TRBJ2-5, is EAGVAQSPRYKIIEKRQSVAFWCNPISGHATLYWYQQILGQGPKLLIQFQNNGVVDDSQLPKDRFSAERLKGVDSTLKIQPAKLEDSAVYLCASTTPGKDQETQYFGPGTRLLVL.

The rearrangement uses TRBV6-6 and TRBJ2-3, with D tentatively TRBD1 or TRBD2 (5 bases each). V lost 6 bases, J lost 5 bases, and 18 bases lay in between. The germline gives CDR1 MNHNY, CDR2 SVGAGI (reference sequence). CDR3 length: 15 amino acids. CDR3 residues: CASSDVRDQLDTQYF. CDR3 coding DNA: TGTGCCAGCAGCGACGTGAGGGACCAATTAGATACGCAGTATTTT.

The genes are TRBV30 and TRBJ2-2; a weak D match, TRBD2 (7 bases). Trimming cost V 5 bases and J 7 bases, with 14 bases left between them. Germline loops: CDR1 GTSNPN, CDR2 SVGIG (reference sequence). CDR3 length equals 13 residues. In DNA, the CDR3 is TGTGCCTGGGGTGAGGGGGGGGTCGGGGAGCTGTTTTTT. It codes for CAWGEGGVGELFF.

The chain recombines TRBV18 with TRBJ2-5; D is possibly TRBD1 (5 bases). Germline V gene lookup returns CDR1 KGHSH and CDR2 LQKENI. There are 16 residues in the CDR3. The V end was cut by 2 bases, the J end by 4 bases, with 17 bases between. This CDR3 is CASSPSIRGVVETQYF. DNA of the CDR3: TGTGCCAGCTCACCATCTATAAGGGGTGTTGTAGAGACCCAGTACTTC.

The chain carries TRBV6-5 and TRBJ1-4; TRBD1 matches at 10 bases. Germline V gene lookup returns CDR1 MNHEY and CDR2 SVGAGI. The CDR3 has 15 amino acids. After removal of 6 bases from V and 8 bases from J, the junction contained 9 bases not matched to a gene. This chain's CDR3 is CASRPTGTGDEKLFF. CDR3 coding DNA: TGTGCCAGCAGACCTACCGGGACAGGGGACGAAAAACTGTTTTTT.

The J gene is TRBJ1-1, the V gene TRBV19; the D gene is possibly TRBD1 (5 bases). Between the trimmed V and J ends, which lost 3 bases and 4 bases, there was a span of 21 bases. CDR3 length equals 17 residues. CDR1 LNHDA and CDR2 SQIVND come from the germline V gene (reference sequence). The DNA for the CDR3 is TGTGCCAGTAGTATTCGAGGCAGGATCGGGGGAAGCACTGAAGCTTTCTTT. It translates to CASSIRGRIGGSTEAFF.

This chain uses TRBV6-5 with TRBJ1-2, with a tentative D call TRBD1 (5 bases). The V gene lost 6 bases and the J gene lost 4 bases, with 18 bases spanning the gap. Per the germline V gene, CDR1 is MNHEY and CDR2 is SVGAGI. The CDR3 is made up of 15 amino acids. CDR3 amino acids: CASSYGARVGYGYTF. The CDR3 DNA reads TGTGCCAGCAGCTACGGGGCCCGAGTGGGCTATGGCTACACCTTC.

The chain uses TRBV6-5 and TRBJ2-7, with 8 positions matching TRBD2. The length of the CDR3 is 15 residues. Losses at the gene ends were 4 bases for V and 3 bases for J; bases not matched to a gene: 8. Germline V lookup: CDR1 MNHEY, CDR2 SVGAGI. CDR3 loop: CASSSLGSGVYEQYF. Written as DNA, the CDR3 is TGTGCCAGCAGTTCCCTTGGTAGCGGGGTCTACGAGCAGTACTTC.

This sequence joins TRBV27 and TRBJ2-5; 9 nucleotides line up with TRBD1. Germline CDR1 reads MNHEY; CDR2 reads SMNVEV (reference sequence). The CDR3 consists of 19 residues. Losses at the gene ends were 5 bases for V and 5 bases for J; bases not matched to a gene: 21. Here the CDR3 reads CASSPITGTGFATKETQYF. DNA of the CDR3: TGTGCCAGCAGTCCTATAACCGGGACAGGGTTCGCTACCAAGGAGACCCAGTACTTC.

The chain has TRBV6-1 and TRBJ2-3; the D gene is possibly TRBD1 (6 bases). CDR3 length equals 14 residues. V gave up 3 bases and J gave up 0 bases, with 7 bases separating them. Per germline, CDR1 MNHNS and CDR2 SASEGT. CDR3 DNA sequence: TGTGCCAGCAGTGAGGGGGCTAGCACAGATACGCAGTATTTT. This encodes CASSEGASTDTQYF.

The genes are TRBV28 and TRBJ1-5; D uncertain. In germline, CDR1 is MDHEN, CDR2 SYDVKM. The CDR3 loop spans 12 amino acids. With 7 bases removed from V and 5 bases from J, the gap between germline ends came to 9 bases. The CDR3 coding sequence is TGTGCCAGCACCGTGATCGATCAGCCCCAGCATTTT. Encoded protein: CASTVIDQPQHF. Supplemented by reference TRBV28 and TRBJ1-5, the full variable domain reads DVKVTQSSRYLVKRTGEKVFLECVQDMDHENMFWYRQDPGLGLRLIYFSYDVKMKEKGDIPEGYSVSREKKERFSLILESASTNQTSMYLCASTVIDQPQHFGDGTRLSIL.

The chain links TRBV5-1 to TRBJ2-7; D not certain. The CDR3 has 16 residues. CDR1 and CDR2 (germline): SGHRS, YFSETQ. V shed 0 bases and J shed 5 bases, with 18 bases lying between them. The CDR3 loop is CASSLVPGTRSNEQYF. For the CDR3, the DNA is TGCGCCAGCAGCTTGGTACCCGGTACGAGAAGTAACGAGCAGTACTTC.

J is TRBJ1-4 and V is TRBV4-2, with TRBD1 as a possible D gene (5 bases). CDR3 length equals 14 residues. Germline V CDR1 and CDR2: LGHNA, YNFKEQ. Trimming left V 7 bases short and J 7 bases short, with 16 bases between. This chain's CDR3 is CASNRGQFGEKLFF. CDR3 DNA sequence: TGTGCCAGCAACCGAGGACAATTCGGTGAAAAACTGTTTTTT.

The chain is built from TRBV5-1 and TRBJ1-6; no clear D gene. Germline CDR1 SGHRS, CDR2 YFSETQ. The CDR3 is 16 residues long. The germline V and J ends were trimmed by 0 bases and 8 bases, with 15 bases remaining between them. The CDR3 loop is CASSLGIGSGDSPLHF. CDR3 coding DNA: TGCGCCAGCAGCTTGGGAATTGGGTCCGGGGATTCACCCCTCCACTTT.

The V call is TRBV7-9, the J call TRBJ1-1; TRBD1 is a possible D gene (5 bases). The CDR3 is 15 residues long. The ends were cut back, 5 bases at V and 2 bases at J, with 15 bases in the middle. The V gene's germline CDR1 is SEHNR and CDR2 FQNEAQ (reference sequence). In DNA, the CDR3 is TGTGCCAGCAGCAGGCTCGACAGTTTAAACACTGAAGCTTTCTTT. Protein: CASSRLDSLNTEAFF.

V usage is TRBV27 and J usage is TRBJ2-4, with a tentative D call TRBD1 (5 bases). The CDR3 is 16 amino acids. The germline V gene has CDR1 MNHEY and CDR2 SMNVEV (reference sequence). Trimming stripped 8 bases from V and 2 bases from J, with 19 bases between. Written as DNA, the CDR3 is TGTGCCAGCGGGGCCGGGTCCCCAGGAACCAAAAACATTCAGTACTTC. As protein: CASGAGSPGTKNIQYF.

The genes are TRBV28 and TRBJ2-6, with D possibly being TRBD1 or TRBD2 (5 bases each). Trimming removed 5 bases at V and 0 bases at J, with 20 bases between. The CDR3 is 19 amino acids. Germline V gene data show CDR1 as MDHEN and CDR2 as SYDVKM. As DNA, the CDR3 is TGTGCCAGCAGTGGTAGGAGGAGACAGCCTCCCTCTGGGGCCAACGTCCTGACTTTC. This sequence encodes CASSGRRRQPPSGANVLTF.